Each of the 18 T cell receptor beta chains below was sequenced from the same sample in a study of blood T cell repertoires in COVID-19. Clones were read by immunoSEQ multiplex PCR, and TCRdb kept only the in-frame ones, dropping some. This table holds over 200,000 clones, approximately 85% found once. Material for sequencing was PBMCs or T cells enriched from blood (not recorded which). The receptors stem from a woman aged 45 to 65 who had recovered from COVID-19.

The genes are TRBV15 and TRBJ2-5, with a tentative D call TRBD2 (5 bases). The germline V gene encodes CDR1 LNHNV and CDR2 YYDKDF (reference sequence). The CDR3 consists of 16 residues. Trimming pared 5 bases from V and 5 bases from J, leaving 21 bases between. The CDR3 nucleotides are TGTGCCACCAGCCCACCCAAGGCGGGTTCCCGGGAGACCCAGTACTTC. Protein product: CATSPPKAGSRETQYF.

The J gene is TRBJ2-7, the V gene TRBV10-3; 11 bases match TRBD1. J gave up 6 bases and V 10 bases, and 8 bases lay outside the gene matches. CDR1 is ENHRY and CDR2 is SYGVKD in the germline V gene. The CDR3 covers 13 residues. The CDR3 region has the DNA TGTGCCAGCCTTCCGGGACAGGGGGGCGAGCAGTACTTC. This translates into CASLPGQGGEQYF.

CDR3 DNA sequence: TGTGCCAGCAGCTTACAGGCTTCGAACACTGAAGCTTTCTTT. Its translation: CASSLQASNTEAFF. The chain couples TRBV7-3 to TRBJ1-1, with D unresolved. The CDR3 runs 14 residues. The germline gives CDR1 SGHTA, CDR2 FQGTGA. V gave up 2 bases and J gave up 1 base, with 8 bases separating them.

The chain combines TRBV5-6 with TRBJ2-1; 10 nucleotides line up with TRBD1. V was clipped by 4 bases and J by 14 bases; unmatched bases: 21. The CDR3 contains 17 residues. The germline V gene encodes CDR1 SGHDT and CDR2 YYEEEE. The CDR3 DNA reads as TGTGCCAGCAGCCCACGTTTTGGGACAGGGGATACAATGAAGAAGTTCTTC. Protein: CASSPRFGTGDTMKKFF.

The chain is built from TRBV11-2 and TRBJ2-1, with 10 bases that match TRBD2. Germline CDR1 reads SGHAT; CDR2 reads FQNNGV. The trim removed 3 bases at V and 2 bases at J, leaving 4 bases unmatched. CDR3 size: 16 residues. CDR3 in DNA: TGTGCCAGCAGCTTGTTACTAGCGGGACCCTACAATGAGCAGTTCTTC. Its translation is CASSLLLAGPYNEQFF.

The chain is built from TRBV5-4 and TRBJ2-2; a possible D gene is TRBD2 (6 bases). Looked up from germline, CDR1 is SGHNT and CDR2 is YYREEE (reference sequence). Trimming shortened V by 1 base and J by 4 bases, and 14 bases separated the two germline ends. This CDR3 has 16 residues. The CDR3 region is CASSLYGTGRTGELFF. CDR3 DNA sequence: TGTGCCAGCAGCTTGTACGGGACTGGCCGCACCGGGGAGCTGTTTTTT. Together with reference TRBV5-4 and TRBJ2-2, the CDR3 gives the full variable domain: ETGVTQSPTHLIKTRGQQVTLRCSSQSGHNTVSWYQQALGQGPQFIFQYYREEENGRGNFPPRFSGLQFPNYSSELNVNALELDDSALYLCASSLYGTGRTGELFFGEGSRLTVL.

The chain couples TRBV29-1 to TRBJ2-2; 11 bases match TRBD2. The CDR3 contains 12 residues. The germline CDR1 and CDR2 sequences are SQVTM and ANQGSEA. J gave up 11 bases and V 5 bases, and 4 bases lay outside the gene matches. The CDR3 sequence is CSVFTSGRELFF. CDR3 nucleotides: TGCAGCGTTTTTACTAGCGGGAGAGAGCTGTTTTTT.

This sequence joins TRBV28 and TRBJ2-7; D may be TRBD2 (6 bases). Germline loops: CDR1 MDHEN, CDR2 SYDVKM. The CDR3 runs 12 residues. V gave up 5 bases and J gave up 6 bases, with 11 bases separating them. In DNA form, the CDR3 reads TGTGCCAGCAGTAACCTAGCGACCGAGCAGTACTTC. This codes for CASSNLATEQYF.

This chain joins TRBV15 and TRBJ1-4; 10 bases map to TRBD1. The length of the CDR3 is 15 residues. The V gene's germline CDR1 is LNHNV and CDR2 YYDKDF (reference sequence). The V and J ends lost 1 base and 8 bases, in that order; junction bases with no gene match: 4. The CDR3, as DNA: TGTGCCACCAGCAGAGGTGGACAGGGGGAGGAAAAACTGTTTTTT. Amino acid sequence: CATSRGGQGEEKLFF.

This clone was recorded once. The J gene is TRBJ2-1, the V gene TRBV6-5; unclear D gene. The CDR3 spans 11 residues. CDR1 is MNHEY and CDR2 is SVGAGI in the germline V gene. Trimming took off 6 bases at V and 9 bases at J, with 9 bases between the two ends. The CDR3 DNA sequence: TGTGCCAGCAGCGCCTGGAGTGAGCAGTTCTTC. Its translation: CASSAWSEQFF.

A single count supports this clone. CDR3 sequence reads: CASRPTSVSYNEQFF. The CDR3 nucleotides are TGTGCCAGCAGACCGACTAGCGTCTCCTACAATGAGCAGTTCTTC. The rearrangement uses TRBV11-2 and TRBJ2-1; 8 nucleotides agree with TRBD2. The ends lost 6 bases at V and 0 bases at J; junction bases unmatched: 4. The CDR3 runs 15 residues. Germline values: CDR1 SGHAT, CDR2 FQNNGV.

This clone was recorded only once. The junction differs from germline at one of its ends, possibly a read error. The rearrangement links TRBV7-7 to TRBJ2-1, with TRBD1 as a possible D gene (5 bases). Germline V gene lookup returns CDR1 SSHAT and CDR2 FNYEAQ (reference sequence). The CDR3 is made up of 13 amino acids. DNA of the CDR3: TGTGCTAGCAGCTTAGTTAGGGGCAATGAGCAGTTCTTC. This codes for CASSLVRGNEQFF.

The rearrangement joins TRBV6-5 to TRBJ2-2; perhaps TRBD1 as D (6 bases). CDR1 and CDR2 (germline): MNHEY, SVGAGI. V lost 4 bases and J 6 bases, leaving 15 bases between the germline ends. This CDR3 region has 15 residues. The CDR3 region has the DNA TGTGCCAGCAGTTTACAGGGATGGGACGCCGGGGAGCTGTTTTTT. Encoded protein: CASSLQGWDAGELFF.

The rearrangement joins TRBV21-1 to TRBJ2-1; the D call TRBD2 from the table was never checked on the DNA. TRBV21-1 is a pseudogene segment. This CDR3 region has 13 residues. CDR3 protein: CASSKVSEDEQFF. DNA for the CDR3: TGTGCCAGCAGCAAAGTGTCGGAGGATGAGCAGTTCTTC.

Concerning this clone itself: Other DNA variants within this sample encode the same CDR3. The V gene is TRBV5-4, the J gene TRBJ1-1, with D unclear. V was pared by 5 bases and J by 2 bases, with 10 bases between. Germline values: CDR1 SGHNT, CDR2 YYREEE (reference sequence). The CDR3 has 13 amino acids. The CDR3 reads CASSPGLNTEAFF. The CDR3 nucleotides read TGTGCCAGCAGTCCAGGCCTCAACACTGAAGCTTTCTTT. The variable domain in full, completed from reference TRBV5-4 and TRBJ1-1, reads ETGVTQSPTHLIKTRGQQVTLRCSSQSGHNTVSWYQQALGQGPQFIFQYYREEENGRGNFPPRFSGLQFPNYSSELNVNALELDDSALYLCASSPGLNTEAFFGQGTRLTVV.

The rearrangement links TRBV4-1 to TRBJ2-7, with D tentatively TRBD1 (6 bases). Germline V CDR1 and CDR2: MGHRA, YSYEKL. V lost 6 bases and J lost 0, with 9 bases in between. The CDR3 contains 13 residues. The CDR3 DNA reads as TGCGCCAGCAGGCAGGGGAGCTCCTACGAGCAGTACTTC. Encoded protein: CASRQGSSYEQYF.

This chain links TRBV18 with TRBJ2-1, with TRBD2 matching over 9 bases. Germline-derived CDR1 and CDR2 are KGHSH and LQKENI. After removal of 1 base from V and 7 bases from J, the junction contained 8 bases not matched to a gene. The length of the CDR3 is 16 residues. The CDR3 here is CASSPLLASGMNEQFF. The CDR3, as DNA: TGTGCCAGCTCACCACTACTGGCTAGCGGGATGAATGAGCAGTTCTTC.

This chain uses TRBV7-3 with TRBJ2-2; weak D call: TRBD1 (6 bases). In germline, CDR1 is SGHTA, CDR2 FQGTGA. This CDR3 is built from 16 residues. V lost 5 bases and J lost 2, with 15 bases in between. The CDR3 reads CASSPQSTGNTGELFF. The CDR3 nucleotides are TGTGCCAGCAGCCCCCAGTCGACAGGCAACACCGGGGAGCTGTTTTTT.